This T cell receptor beta chain was identified during a study of T-cell memory formation after mild COVID-19. Study overall: There were largely donor-specific TCR clusters. Study-wide findings and caveats: There were some responding clones in pre-infection memory, which suggested that cross-reactive memory had joined. There was no confirmation that second-wave clones peaking on day 37 were SARS-CoV-2 specific.

The CDR3 loop spans 16 amino acids. Trimming shortened V by 0 bases and J by 4 bases, and 12 bases separated the two germline ends. MiXCR, applied by TCRdb to the 5' RACE reads, yields one record per CDR3 protein. The data show 200,000 to 250,000 distinct CDR3 sequences, roughly a tenth seen once. This clonotype was picked up a small number of times. As yet, its antigen is unknown. V is TRBV12-3 or TRBV12-4 and J is TRBJ2-2; possibly TRBD1 or TRBD2 for D (5 bases each). The sequenced sample consisted of PBMCs or a T cell subset sorted from them (not recorded which). This receptor was taken from a man aged 18 to 29 who had mild COVID-19 (a few samples of this study predate the infection). Cell type and time point are not known. The chain's CDR3 is CASSLAGTPGTGELFF. The CDR3 coding sequence is TGTGCCAGCAGTTTAGCGGGGACCCCCGGCACCGGGGAGCTGTTTTTT.